This TCR beta chain derives from a study of cytomegalovirus exposure and HLA in healthy donors. Study-level results: Most likely, a cluster of highly shared sequence variants arose as a sequencing artifact. In a later analysis, TCR beta V- and J-gene trimming was associated with a missense DCLRE1C variant. The study put 150 to 200 TCR beta chains on its list as cytomegalovirus-associated.

Comments on this clone: Antigen unknown.

It was with 60 Vbeta and 13 Jbeta primers that the PCR ran. The protocol was immunoSEQ multiplex PCR, while the TCRdb copy is restricted to in-frame clones and leaves out a portion. Here the sample spans around 53,000 clones, around 80% being singletons. Germline lookup yields CDR1 SGHAT and CDR2 FQNNGV. The CDR3 length is 15 residues. V shed 1 base and J shed 4 bases, with 13 bases lying between them. This TCR was recovered from a man aged 50-59 years in good health and CMV-seronegative. Material for sequencing was PBMCs. V usage is TRBV11-2 and J usage is TRBJ2-5; the D is unclear. The CDR3 region is CASSLGLGGRETQYF. The CDR3 coding sequence is TGTGCCAGCAGCTTAGGCCTTGGCGGCCGAGAGACCCAGTACTTC.